This TCR beta chain was identified during a study of cytomegalovirus exposure and HLA in healthy donors. Note on this clone: This sample includes further DNA sequences coding for the same CDR3.

Amplification used 60 Vbeta primers and 13 Jbeta primers. TCRdb keeps only in-frame clones here, not all; method: immunoSEQ multiplex PCR. The sample carries approximately 280,000 clones, roughly 85% recorded once. Germline V CDR1 and CDR2: MNHEY, SVGAGI. Losses at the gene ends were 2 bases for V and 5 bases for J; bases not matched to a gene: 3. The CDR3 is 15 amino acids. J is TRBJ1-5 and V is TRBV6-5, with 10 bases lining up with TRBD1. Sequencing was carried out using PBMCs. This sequence was found in a man in his forties in good health and CMV-seropositive. CDR3 bases: TGTGCCAGCAGTTACGGGGACAGGGGCGATCAGCCCCAGCATTTT. Amino acids: CASSYGDRGDQPQHF.